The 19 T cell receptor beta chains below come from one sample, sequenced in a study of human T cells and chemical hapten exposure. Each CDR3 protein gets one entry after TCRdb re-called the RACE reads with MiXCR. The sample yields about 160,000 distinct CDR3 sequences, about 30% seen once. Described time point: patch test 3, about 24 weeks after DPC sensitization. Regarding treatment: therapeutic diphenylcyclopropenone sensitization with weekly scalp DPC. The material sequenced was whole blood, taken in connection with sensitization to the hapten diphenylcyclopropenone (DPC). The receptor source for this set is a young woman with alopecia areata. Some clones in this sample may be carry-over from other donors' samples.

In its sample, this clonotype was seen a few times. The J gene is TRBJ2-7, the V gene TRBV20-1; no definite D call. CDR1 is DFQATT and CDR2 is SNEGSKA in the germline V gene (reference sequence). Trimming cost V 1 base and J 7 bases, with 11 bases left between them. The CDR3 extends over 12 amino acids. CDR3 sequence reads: CSARGVPGEQYF. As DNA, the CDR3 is TGCAGTGCTAGAGGGGTCCCAGGTGAGCAGTACTTC.

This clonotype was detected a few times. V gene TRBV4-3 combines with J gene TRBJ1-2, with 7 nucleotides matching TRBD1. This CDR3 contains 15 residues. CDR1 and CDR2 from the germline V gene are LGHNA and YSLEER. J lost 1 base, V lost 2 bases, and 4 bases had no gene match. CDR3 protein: CASSQRQGVNYGYTF. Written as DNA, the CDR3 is TGCGCCAGCAGCCAAAGACAGGGTGTTAACTATGGCTACACCTTC.

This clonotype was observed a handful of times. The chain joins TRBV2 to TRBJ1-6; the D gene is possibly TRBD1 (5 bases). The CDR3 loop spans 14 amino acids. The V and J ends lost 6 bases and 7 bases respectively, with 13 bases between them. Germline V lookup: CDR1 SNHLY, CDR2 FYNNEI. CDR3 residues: CASRTGTANSPLHF. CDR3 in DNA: TGTGCCAGCAGAACCGGGACCGCCAATTCACCCCTCCACTTT.

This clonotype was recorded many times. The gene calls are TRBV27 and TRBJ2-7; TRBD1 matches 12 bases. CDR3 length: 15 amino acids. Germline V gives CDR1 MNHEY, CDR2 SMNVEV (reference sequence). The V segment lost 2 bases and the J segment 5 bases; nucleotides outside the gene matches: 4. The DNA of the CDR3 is TGTGCCAGCAGTTTAGACGGGACAGGGGGCGACGAGCAGTACTTC. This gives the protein CASSLDGTGGDEQYF.

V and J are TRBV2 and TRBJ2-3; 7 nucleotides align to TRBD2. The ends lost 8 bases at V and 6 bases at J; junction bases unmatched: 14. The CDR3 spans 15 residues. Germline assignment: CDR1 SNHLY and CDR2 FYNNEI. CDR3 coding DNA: TGTGCCAGCGATGGACTAGTTAGTTCAGCGGATACGCAGTATTTT. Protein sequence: CASDGLVSSADTQYF. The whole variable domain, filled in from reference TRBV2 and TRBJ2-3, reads EPEVTQTPSHQVTQMGQEVILRCVPISNHLYFYWYRQILGQKVEFLVSFYNNEISEKSEIFDDQFSVERPDGSNFTLKIRSTKLEDSAMYFCASDGLVSSADTQYFGPGTRLTVL.

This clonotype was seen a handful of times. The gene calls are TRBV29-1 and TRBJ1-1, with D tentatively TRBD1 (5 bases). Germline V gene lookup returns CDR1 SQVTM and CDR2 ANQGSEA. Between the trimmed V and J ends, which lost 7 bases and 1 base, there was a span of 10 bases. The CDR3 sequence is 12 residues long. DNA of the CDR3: TGCAGCGGAAACAGGAAGAACACTGAAGCTTTCTTT. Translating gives CSGNRKNTEAFF.

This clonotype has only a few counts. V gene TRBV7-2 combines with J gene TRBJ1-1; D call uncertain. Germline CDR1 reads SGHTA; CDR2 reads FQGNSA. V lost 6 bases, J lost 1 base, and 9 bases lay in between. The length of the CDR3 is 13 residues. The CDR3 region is CASSSARNTEAFF. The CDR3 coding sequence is TGTGCCAGCAGTTCAGCCAGGAACACTGAAGCTTTCTTT. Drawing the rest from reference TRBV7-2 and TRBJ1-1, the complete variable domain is GAGVSQSPSNKVTEKGKDVELRCDPISGHTALYWYRQSLGQGLEFLIYFQGNSAPDKSGLPSDRFSAERTGGSVSTLTIQRTQQEDSAVYLCASSSARNTEAFFGQGTRLTVV.

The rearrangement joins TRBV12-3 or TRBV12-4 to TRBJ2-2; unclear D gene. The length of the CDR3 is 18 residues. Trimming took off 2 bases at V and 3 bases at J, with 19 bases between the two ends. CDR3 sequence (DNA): TGTGCCAGCAGTTTACCCCATGACGGCGCGCAGTACACCGGGGAGCTGTTTTTT. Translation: CASSLPHDGAQYTGELFF.

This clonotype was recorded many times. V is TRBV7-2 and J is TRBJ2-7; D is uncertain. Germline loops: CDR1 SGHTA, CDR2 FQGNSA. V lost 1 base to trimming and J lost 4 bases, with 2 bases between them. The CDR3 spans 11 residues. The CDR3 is CASSLEYEQYF. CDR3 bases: TGTGCCAGCAGCTTAGAGTACGAGCAGTACTTC.

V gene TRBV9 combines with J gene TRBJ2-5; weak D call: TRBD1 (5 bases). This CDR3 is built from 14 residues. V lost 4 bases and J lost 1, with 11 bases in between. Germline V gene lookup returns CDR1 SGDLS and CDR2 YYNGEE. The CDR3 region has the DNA TGTGCCAGCAGCTCGCTCCAGGGCCAAGAGACCCAGTACTTC. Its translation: CASSSLQGQETQYF.

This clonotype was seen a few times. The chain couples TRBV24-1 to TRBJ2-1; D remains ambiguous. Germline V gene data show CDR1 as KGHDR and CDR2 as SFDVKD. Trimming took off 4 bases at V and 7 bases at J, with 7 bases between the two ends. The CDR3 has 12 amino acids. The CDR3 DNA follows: TGTGCCACCAGTGAGATCGGGAATGAGCAGTTCTTC. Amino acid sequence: CATSEIGNEQFF.

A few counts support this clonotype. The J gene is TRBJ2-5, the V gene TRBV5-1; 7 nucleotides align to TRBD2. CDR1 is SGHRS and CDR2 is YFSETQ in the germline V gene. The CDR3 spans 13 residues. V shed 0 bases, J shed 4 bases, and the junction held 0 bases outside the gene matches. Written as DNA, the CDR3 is TGCGCCAGCAGCTTGGGCGGGAGAGAGACCCAGTACTTC. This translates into CASSLGGRETQYF.

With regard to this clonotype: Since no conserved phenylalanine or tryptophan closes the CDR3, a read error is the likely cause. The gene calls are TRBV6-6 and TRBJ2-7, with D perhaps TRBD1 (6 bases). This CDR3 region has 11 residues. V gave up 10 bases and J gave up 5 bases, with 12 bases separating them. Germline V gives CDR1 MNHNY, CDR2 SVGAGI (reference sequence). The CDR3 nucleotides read TGTGCCATTACAGGGATCCACGAGCAGTACTCC. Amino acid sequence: CAITGIHEQYS.

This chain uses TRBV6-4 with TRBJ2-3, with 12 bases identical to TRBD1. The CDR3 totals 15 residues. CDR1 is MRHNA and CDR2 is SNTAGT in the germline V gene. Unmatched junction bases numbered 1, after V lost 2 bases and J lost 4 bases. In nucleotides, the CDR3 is TGTGCCAGCAGTGACGGGACAGGGGGCGCAGATACGCAGTATTTT. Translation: CASSDGTGGADTQYF.

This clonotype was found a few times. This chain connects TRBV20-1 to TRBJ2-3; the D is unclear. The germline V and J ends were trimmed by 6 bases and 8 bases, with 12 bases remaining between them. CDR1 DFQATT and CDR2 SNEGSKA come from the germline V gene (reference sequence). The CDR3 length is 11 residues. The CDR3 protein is CSAPNPPTQYF. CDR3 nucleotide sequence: TGCAGTGCCCCAAACCCTCCTACGCAGTATTTT.

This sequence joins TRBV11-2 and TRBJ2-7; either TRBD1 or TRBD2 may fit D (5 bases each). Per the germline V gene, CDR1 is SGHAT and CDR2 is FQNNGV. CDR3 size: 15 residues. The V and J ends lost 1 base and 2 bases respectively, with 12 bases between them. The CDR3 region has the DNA TGTGCCAGCAGCTTAGCCGGGACCGAGGCCTACGAGCAGTACTTC. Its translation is CASSLAGTEAYEQYF.

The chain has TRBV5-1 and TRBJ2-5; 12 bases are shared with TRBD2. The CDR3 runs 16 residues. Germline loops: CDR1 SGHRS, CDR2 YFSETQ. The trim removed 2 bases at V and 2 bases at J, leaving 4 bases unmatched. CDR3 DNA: TGCGCCAGCAGCTTACTAGCGGGGGGCCAACAAGAGACCCAGTACTTC. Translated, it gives CASSLLAGGQQETQYF.

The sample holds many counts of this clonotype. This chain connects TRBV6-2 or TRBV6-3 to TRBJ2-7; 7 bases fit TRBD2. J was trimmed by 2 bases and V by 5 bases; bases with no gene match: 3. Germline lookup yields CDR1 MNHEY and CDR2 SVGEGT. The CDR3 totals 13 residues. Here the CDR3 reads CASSRGLAYEQYF. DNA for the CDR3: TGTGCCAGCAGTAGAGGACTAGCCTACGAGCAGTACTTC.

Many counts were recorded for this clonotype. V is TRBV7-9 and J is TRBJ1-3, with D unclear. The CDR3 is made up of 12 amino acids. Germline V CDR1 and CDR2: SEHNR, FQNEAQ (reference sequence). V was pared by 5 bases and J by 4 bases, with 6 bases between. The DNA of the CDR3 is TGTGCCAGCAGCCTCGCAGGAAACACCATATATTTT. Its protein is CASSLAGNTIYF.